Listed here are 22 T cell receptor beta chains from one sample, sequenced in a study of cytomegalovirus exposure and HLA in healthy donors (dated by TCRdb to 2016 to 2017). Libraries were built with the immunoSEQ multiplex PCR assay. A mixture of 60 forward primers for TCR Vbeta segments and 13 reverse primers for TCR Jbeta segments was used in the multiplex PCR. TCRdb provides this immuneACCESS table in a form limited to in-frame rearrangements. Some clones are lacking; in checked studies, under half of them reflect an unresolved V gene, and why the rest are absent is not known. The sample profile shows nearly 200,000 clones; around 87% of them were found once. The ten largest clones add up to about 1.2% of the sample. The specimen was PBMCs. These receptor sequences come from a man aged 25 to 45 in good health and CMV-seronegative.

J is TRBJ2-3 and V is TRBV27; TRBD2 matches 15 bases. The CDR3 totals 19 residues. V shed 5 bases, J shed 6 bases, and the junction held 15 bases outside the gene matches. CDR1 and CDR2 from the germline V gene are MNHEY and SMNVEV (reference sequence). CDR3 nucleotide sequence: TGTGCCAGCAGTCGCCCCAGGACTAGCGGGGGGGTAATAAGGGATACGCAGTATTTT. The encoded protein is CASSRPRTSGGVIRDTQYF.

The V and J genes are TRBV18 and TRBJ1-2, with 9 bases lining up with TRBD1. This CDR3 has 15 amino acids. The V gene end was trimmed by 3 bases and the J gene end by 0 bases; junction bases not matched to a gene: 2. Germline lookup yields CDR1 KGHSH and CDR2 LQKENI. The CDR3 DNA reads as TGTGCCAGCTCACCCTGGACAGGGGCTAACTATGGCTACACCTTC. Protein product: CASSPWTGANYGYTF.

The V call is TRBV6-1, the J call TRBJ1-5; 7 bases align to TRBD1. CDR3 length: 18 residues. Germline values: CDR1 MNHNS, CDR2 SASEGT. J was trimmed by 6 bases and V by 3 bases; bases with no gene match: 17. The CDR3 sequence is CASSDILIGDRVSQPQHF. CDR3 bases: TGTGCCAGCAGTGATATCCTTATAGGGGACAGAGTATCTCAGCCCCAGCATTTT.

The gene calls are TRBV12-5 and TRBJ2-2; TRBD1 matches 11 bases. V shed 7 bases and J 6 bases; nucleotides not matched to a gene: 10. The CDR3 runs to 16 residues. Germline CDR1 and CDR2: LGHNT and FRNRAP. The CDR3, as DNA: TGTGCTAGTGCTCCGAAGGACAGGGGGCTGTCCGGGGAGCTGTTTTTT. Its translation is CASAPKDRGLSGELFF. The full variable domain, completed using reference TRBV12-5 and TRBJ2-2, is DARVTQTPRHKVTEMGQEVTMRCQPILGHNTVFWYRQTMMQGLELLAYFRNRAPLDDSGMPKDRFSAEMPDATLATLKIQPSEPRDSAVYFCASAPKDRGLSGELFFGEGSRLTVL.

The rearrangement links TRBV11-2 to TRBJ2-5, with 7 bases lining up with TRBD2. Germline-derived CDR1 and CDR2 are SGHAT and FQNNGV. Trimming took 2 bases from V and 5 from J; bases not matched to a gene: 8. This CDR3 region has 15 residues. The CDR3 bases are TGTGCCAGCAGCTTATTTGGACTAGTGGTGGAGACCCAGTACTTC. Translating gives CASSLFGLVVETQYF.

The chain uses TRBV9 and TRBJ2-3; 10 nucleotides line up with TRBD2. Germline assignment: CDR1 SGDLS and CDR2 YYNGEE. CDR3 length: 16 residues. V shed 2 bases, J shed 3 bases, and the junction held 6 bases outside the gene matches. CDR3 protein: CASSVRSGGSTDTQYF. DNA of the CDR3: TGTGCCAGCAGCGTGCGTAGCGGGGGGTCGACAGATACGCAGTATTTT.

The rearrangement links TRBV7-2 to TRBJ1-5; D is unclear. The CDR3 is 13 residues long. Trimming cost V 0 bases and J 5 bases, with 5 bases left between them. Germline V CDR1 and CDR2: SGHTA, FQGNSA. CDR3: CASSLASDQPQHF. The CDR3 region has the DNA TGTGCCAGCAGCTTAGCGTCGGATCAGCCCCAGCATTTT.

The rearrangement uses TRBV19 and TRBJ1-4; 8 nucleotides agree with TRBD1. CDR1 is LNHDA and CDR2 is SQIVND in the germline V gene (reference sequence). Trimming removed 10 bases from V and 8 bases from J; junction bases left unmatched: 12. The CDR3 runs 14 residues. The CDR3 protein is CATSSGTGREKLFF. Written as DNA, the CDR3 is TGTGCCACTTCGTCCGGGACAGGACGAGAAAAACTGTTTTTT.

The V call is TRBV5-1, the J call TRBJ2-7; 8 bases agree with TRBD2. The length of the CDR3 is 15 residues. With 0 bases clipped from V and 2 bases from J, the junction kept 4 bases outside the gene matches. The germline gives CDR1 SGHRS, CDR2 YFSETQ. The CDR3: CASSLGWREAYEQYF. For the CDR3, the DNA is TGCGCCAGCAGCTTGGGTTGGCGGGAGGCCTACGAGCAGTACTTC. The full variable domain, rest sourced from reference TRBV5-1 and TRBJ2-7, is KAGVTQTPRYLIKTRGQQVTLSCSPISGHRSVSWYQQTPGQGLQFLFEYFSETQRNKGNFPGRFSGRQFSNSRSEMNVSTLELGDSALYLCASSLGWREAYEQYFGPGTRLTVT.

This clone occurred a few times. The chain links TRBV10-3 to TRBJ2-7, with unresolved D. CDR3 length equals 13 residues. The V gene lost 3 bases and the J gene lost 1 base, with 7 bases spanning the gap. Germline CDR1 reads ENHRY; CDR2 reads SYGVKD. In DNA form, the CDR3 reads TGTGCCATCAGTGAACAGAATTCCTACGAGCAGTACTTC. Amino acids: CAISEQNSYEQYF.

The V call is TRBV10-1, the J call TRBJ1-3; D call uncertain. The CDR3 sequence is 14 residues long. V lost 3 bases, J lost 0 bases, and 6 bases lay in between. Germline V CDR1 and CDR2: WNHNN, SYGVQD (reference sequence). The CDR3 nucleotides are TGCGCCAGCAGTGACGGGAGCTCTGGAAACACCATATATTTT. The encoded protein is CASSDGSSGNTIYF.

The chain links TRBV11-2 to TRBJ2-3, with TRBD2 as a possible D gene (6 bases). V gave up 2 bases and J gave up 1 base, with 13 bases separating them. The CDR3 loop spans 16 amino acids. Germline V CDR1 and CDR2: SGHAT, FQNNGV. The CDR3 loop is CASSLKWASGTDTQYF. The CDR3 nucleotides are TGTGCCAGCAGCTTAAAGTGGGCTAGCGGCACAGATACGCAGTATTTT. The full variable domain, completed using reference TRBV11-2 and TRBJ2-3, is EAGVAQSPRYKIIEKRQSVAFWCNPISGHATLYWYQQILGQGPKLLIQFQNNGVVDDSQLPKDRFSAERLKGVDSTLKIQPAKLEDSAVYLCASSLKWASGTDTQYFGPGTRLTVL.

This clone was seen a handful of times. The gene calls are TRBV28 and TRBJ1-3; TRBD1 might be the D (5 bases). This CDR3 has 13 residues. Germline lookup yields CDR1 MDHEN and CDR2 SYDVKM. Trimming stripped 6 bases from V and 2 bases from J, with 8 bases between. The CDR3 loop reads CASRQATGNTIYF. DNA of the CDR3: TGTGCCAGCAGACAGGCAACTGGAAACACCATATATTTT. Supplemented by reference TRBV28 and TRBJ1-3, the full variable domain reads DVKVTQSSRYLVKRTGEKVFLECVQDMDHENMFWYRQDPGLGLRLIYFSYDVKMKEKGDIPEGYSVSREKKERFSLILESASTNQTSMYLCASRQATGNTIYFGEGSWLTVV.

This clone was observed a handful of times. The V gene is TRBV6-5, the J gene TRBJ2-7, with D possibly TRBD1 on 6 matching bases. Germline V gene data show CDR1 as MNHEY and CDR2 as SVGAGI. The CDR3 is made up of 13 amino acids. V was trimmed by 5 bases and J by 0 bases, leaving 8 bases between them. Here the CDR3 reads CASSRTVSYEQYF. For the CDR3, the DNA is TGTGCCAGCAGTCGGACAGTCTCCTACGAGCAGTACTTC.

This chain links TRBV7-2 with TRBJ2-7; 9 bases are a match to TRBD1. This CDR3 has 14 amino acids. After removal of 5 bases from V and 3 bases from J, the junction contained 5 bases not matched to a gene. Germline loops: CDR1 SGHTA, CDR2 FQGNSA. The CDR3 protein is CASSPDRGFYEQYF. CDR3 bases: TGTGCCAGCAGCCCGGACAGGGGATTCTACGAGCAGTACTTC.

The chain links TRBV28 to TRBJ1-2; D not certain. The germline gives CDR1 MDHEN, CDR2 SYDVKM. This CDR3 has 12 residues. Trimming left V 8 bases short and J 3 bases short, with 10 bases between. CDR3 nucleotide sequence: TGTGCCAGCCATAACAAGTACTATGGCTACACCTTC. The encoded protein is CASHNKYYGYTF.

The J gene is TRBJ2-1, the V gene TRBV15, with 9 positions matching TRBD2. V was clipped by 1 base and J by 4 bases; unmatched bases: 5. Germline V CDR1 and CDR2: LNHNV, YYDKDF (reference sequence). The CDR3 has 16 amino acids. The CDR3 DNA reads as TGTGCCACCAGCAGAGCCCCTAGCGGGACTTACAATGAGCAGTTCTTC. Translating it yields CATSRAPSGTYNEQFF.

This clone was seen more than once but under ten times. This chain connects TRBV27 to TRBJ2-7; 8 nucleotides line up with TRBD1. The germline V gene has CDR1 MNHEY and CDR2 SMNVEV (reference sequence). Germline trimming cut 3 bases from V and 3 bases from J; bases unmatched to any gene: 4. The CDR3 runs to 14 residues. CDR3 amino acids: CASSFRTGFYEQYF. The CDR3 region has the DNA TGTGCCAGCAGTTTTCGGACAGGGTTCTACGAGCAGTACTTC.

This chain links TRBV6-1 with TRBJ2-1; 9 nucleotides align to TRBD2. The CDR3 runs 14 residues. V shed 6 bases and J 5 bases; nucleotides not matched to a gene: 5. The germline V gene has CDR1 MNHNS and CDR2 SASEGT. The CDR3 DNA sequence: TGTGCCAGCAGGAGACTAGCGGTGAACAATGAGCAGTTCTTC. It encodes CASRRLAVNNEQFF.

The CDR3 spells CASKAVTGMLGGYTF. The CDR3 DNA reads as TGTGCCAGCAAGGCTGTTACAGGGATGCTTGGGGGCTACACCTTC. The chain links TRBV28 to TRBJ1-2; D possibly corresponds to TRBD1 (6 bases). The length of the CDR3 is 15 residues. Germline V gene sequence: CDR1 MDHEN, CDR2 SYDVKM. The germline V and J ends were trimmed by 7 bases and 8 bases, with 23 bases remaining between them.

V is TRBV19 and J is TRBJ1-5, with D hard to call. The CDR3 has 14 residues. Germline lookup yields CDR1 LNHDA and CDR2 SQIVND (reference sequence). V was trimmed by 7 bases and J by 2 bases, leaving 12 bases between them. CDR3 DNA: TGTGCCAGTAAAGGGTGGAGGGGCAATCAGCCCCAGCATTTT. Its protein is CASKGWRGNQPQHF.

Concerning this clone: One junction end disagrees with the germline gene, perhaps due to a read error. The chain is built from TRBV7-7 and TRBJ2-5; D may be TRBD2 (7 bases). CDR3 size: 15 residues. Germline lookup yields CDR1 SSHAT and CDR2 FNYEAQ (reference sequence). The CDR3 loop reads CASSPNPGGGETQYF. The CDR3 DNA reads as TGTGCTAGCAGTCCTAACCCGGGGGGCGGAGAGACCCAGTACTTC.